A single sample is the source of the 29 T cell receptor beta chains below, sequenced in a study of T cell responses to AZD1222 COVID-19 vaccine. Sequenced by immunoSEQ multiplex PCR; TCRdb stores in-frame clones only, minus some. The data show 95,000 to 100,000 clones, approximately 90% seen once. The sequences come from peripheral blood, collected on day 0 of AZD1222 vaccination. The receptors were gathered from an adult in good health.

The chain uses TRBV28 and TRBJ2-3, with 15 bases aligning to TRBD2. Germline V gene sequence: CDR1 MDHEN, CDR2 SYDVKM. J was trimmed by 2 bases and V by 3 bases; bases with no gene match: 9. This CDR3 is built from 19 residues. As DNA, the CDR3 is TGTGCCAGCAGTTTTAATGGACTAGCGGGGGGGCCGAACACAGATACGCAGTATTTT. Protein sequence: CASSFNGLAGGPNTDTQYF.

This chain joins TRBV7-3 and TRBJ2-1, with D possibly being TRBD2 (6 bases). The CDR3 contains 15 residues. Deletions cut 1 base from V and 7 bases from J, with 14 bases between. Looked up from germline, CDR1 is SGHTA and CDR2 is FQGTGA. CDR3 DNA: TGTGCCAGCAGCTTAATTCTGGCGGGAAAAAATGAGCAGTTCTTC. Encoded protein: CASSLILAGKNEQFF.

The chain is built from TRBV30 and TRBJ1-2, with D unclear. Germline CDR1 GTSNPN, CDR2 SVGIG (reference sequence). The CDR3 has 13 residues. V was pared by 3 bases and J by 6 bases, with 14 bases between. CDR3 sequence: CAWSRMGWDGYTF. CDR3 bases: TGTGCCTGGAGCCGGATGGGTTGGGATGGCTACACCTTC.

This clone came up a few times. The V call is TRBV5-4, the J call TRBJ2-7, with 9 bases matching TRBD1. The CDR3 spans 15 residues. The V gene's germline CDR1 is SGHNT and CDR2 YYREEE (reference sequence). Trimming at V came to 4 bases and at J to 3 bases, leaving 8 bases not matched to a gene. The CDR3 region is CASSSRDREGYEQYF. Written as DNA, the CDR3 is TGTGCCAGCAGCAGCCGGGACAGGGAAGGCTACGAGCAGTACTTC.

V is TRBV19 and J is TRBJ2-3; TRBD2 matches 15 bases. J was trimmed by 14 bases and V by 5 bases; bases with no gene match: 5. The CDR3 has 13 residues. Germline CDR1 reads LNHDA; CDR2 reads SQIVND (reference sequence). CDR3 residues: CASSSGTSGGMYF. Written as DNA, the CDR3 is TGTGCCAGTAGTTCCGGGACTAGCGGGGGGATGTATTTT.

The CDR3, as DNA: TGTGCCTGGAGTGTACAAGGGAGCACTGAAGCTTTCTTT. The encoded protein is CAWSVQGSTEAFF. V gene TRBV30 combines with J gene TRBJ1-1; unclear D gene. CDR3 size: 13 residues. Germline V gene sequence: CDR1 GTSNPN, CDR2 SVGIG (reference sequence). With 0 bases removed from V and 4 bases from J, the gap between germline ends came to 9 bases.

The V gene is TRBV9, the J gene TRBJ2-5, with 8 bases identical to TRBD2. Germline loops: CDR1 SGDLS, CDR2 YYNGEE. The CDR3 has 15 residues. V trimming: 0 bases; J trimming: 5 bases; junction bases outside the gene matches: 6. CDR3 DNA sequence: TGTGCCAGCAGCGTAGTCGGGACTAGTTTGGAGACCCAGTACTTC. Protein product: CASSVVGTSLETQYF.

The count of this clone is one. CDR3 residues: CASSINAAAGAFF. The CDR3 DNA reads TGTGCCAGCAGTATCAACGCGGCCGCCGGAGCTTTCTTT. The chain carries TRBV27 and TRBJ1-1, with D unclear. Germline CDR1 is MNHEY and CDR2 is SMNVEV (reference sequence). This CDR3 region has 13 residues. The V end was cut by 5 bases, the J end by 10 bases, with 17 bases between.

The chain recombines TRBV5-1 with TRBJ2-2, with TRBD1 as a possible D gene (6 bases). V shed 0 bases and J shed 6 bases, with 15 bases lying between them. CDR3 length equals 16 residues. CDR1 and CDR2 from the germline V gene are SGHRS and YFSETQ. The CDR3 loop is CASSLGFTGYAGELFF. Written as DNA, the CDR3 is TGCGCCAGCAGCTTGGGGTTCACAGGGTATGCCGGGGAGCTGTTTTTT.

This chain joins TRBV6-2 or TRBV6-3 and TRBJ2-5, with 8 positions matching TRBD2. Germline CDR1 reads MNHEY; CDR2 reads SVGEGT. Germline trimming cut 0 bases from V and 4 bases from J; bases unmatched to any gene: 10. CDR3 size: 17 residues. The CDR3 here is CASSYSLLAGSIETQYF. The CDR3 DNA is TGTGCCAGCAGTTACTCGCTGCTAGCGGGCTCCATAGAGACCCAGTACTTC.

The CDR3, as DNA: TGTGCCAGCAGCCCCCACCCTCTTTGGGCGGGCGGCTACACCTTC. It codes for CASSPHPLWAGGYTF. V and J are TRBV5-6 and TRBJ1-2; D gene ambiguous. Trimming left V 4 bases short and J 8 bases short, with 21 bases between. Germline V gene sequence: CDR1 SGHDT, CDR2 YYEEEE. The CDR3 is 15 residues long.

In this sample, this clone turned up once. The rearrangement links TRBV7-6 to TRBJ1-5; D gene uncertain. The length of the CDR3 is 15 residues. The germline CDR1 and CDR2 sequences are SGHVS and FNYEAQ. Trimming took off 5 bases at V and 0 bases at J, with 11 bases between the two ends. CDR3: CASSPDSNSNQPQHF. The CDR3 DNA reads TGTGCCAGCAGCCCAGACTCAAATAGCAATCAGCCCCAGCATTTT.

This chain uses TRBV6-4 with TRBJ1-5, with TRBD1 as a possible D gene (5 bases). The CDR3 spans 15 residues. The V gene's germline CDR1 is MRHNA and CDR2 SNTAGT. V was trimmed by 3 bases and J by 2 bases, leaving 11 bases between them. CDR3 amino acids: CASSEGPGGNQPQHF. CDR3 DNA sequence: TGTGCCAGCAGTGAAGGGCCGGGGGGCAATCAGCCCCAGCATTTT.

This rearrangement joins TRBV11-2 to TRBJ2-5; D is unresolved. CDR1 SGHAT and CDR2 FQNNGV come from the germline V gene. The CDR3 sequence is 15 residues long. Trimming shortened V by 0 bases and J by 0 bases, and 8 bases separated the two germline ends. The CDR3 nucleotides read TGTGCCAGCAGCTTAGATAGACCTTACCAAGAGACCCAGTACTTC. Protein product: CASSLDRPYQETQYF.

The gene calls are TRBV6-1 and TRBJ1-6; TRBD1 is a possible D gene (5 bases). CDR3 length: 15 residues. Trimming took 2 bases from V and 10 from J, leaving 15 bases between them. Germline V CDR1 and CDR2: MNHNS, SASEGT. For the CDR3, the DNA is TGTGCCAGCAGTGAATGGGGGTTGATGGGGTCACCCCTCCACTTT. Protein: CASSEWGLMGSPLHF.

This rearrangement joins TRBV5-1 to TRBJ1-6, with D perhaps TRBD1 (5 bases). CDR1 is SGHRS and CDR2 is YFSETQ in the germline V gene. The CDR3 runs to 16 residues. V was trimmed by 0 bases and J by 8 bases, leaving 15 bases between them. The CDR3 DNA follows: TGCGCCAGCAGCTTGGCCGGGGCGGGGAAAGATTCACCCCTCCACTTT. Translating it yields CASSLAGAGKDSPLHF.

This chain joins TRBV7-9 and TRBJ1-2; D unclear. The germline V and J ends were trimmed by 5 bases and 2 bases, with 21 bases remaining between them. The CDR3 has 17 amino acids. Per germline, CDR1 SEHNR and CDR2 FQNEAQ (reference sequence). Here the CDR3 DNA reads TGTGCCAGCAGCACAACACCGGGCGTAAGAGAAAACTATGGCTACACCTTC. Protein: CASSTTPGVRENYGYTF.

The V and J genes are TRBV5-1 and TRBJ1-1; 8 nucleotides match TRBD1. This CDR3 has 13 amino acids. V shed 5 bases, J shed 6 bases, and the junction held 6 bases outside the gene matches. Germline CDR1 SGHRS, CDR2 YFSETQ. Here the CDR3 reads CASSSQDRAEAFF. CDR3 bases: TGCGCCAGCAGTTCTCAGGACAGGGCTGAAGCTTTCTTT.

The CDR3 is CASSNQGANTGELFF. CDR3 coding DNA: TGCGCCAGCAGCAATCAGGGGGCTAACACCGGGGAGCTGTTTTTT. The chain links TRBV5-1 to TRBJ2-2; 8 bases are shared with TRBD1. J gave up 2 bases and V 4 bases, and 4 bases lay outside the gene matches. The germline V gene encodes CDR1 SGHRS and CDR2 YFSETQ. This CDR3 region has 15 residues.

The chain carries TRBV27 and TRBJ2-7, with 8 nucleotides matching TRBD2. The CDR3 sequence is 15 residues long. The germline V gene encodes CDR1 MNHEY and CDR2 SMNVEV (reference sequence). With 4 bases clipped from V and 6 bases from J, the junction kept 11 bases outside the gene matches. CDR3 sequence: CASSSPGTRVGEQYF. The CDR3 coding sequence is TGTGCCAGCAGTTCCCCCGGGACTAGGGTCGGCGAGCAGTACTTC.

This chain joins TRBV7-9 and TRBJ1-1; TRBD1 might be the D (5 bases). In germline, CDR1 is SEHNR, CDR2 FQNEAQ (reference sequence). The germline V and J ends were trimmed by 5 bases and 13 bases, with 23 bases remaining between them. The CDR3 is 14 residues long. CDR3 sequence reads: CASSPGNTPLNGFF. The CDR3 region has the DNA TGTGCCAGCAGCCCAGGGAACACACCTTTGAACGGTTTCTTT.

The chain links TRBV9 to TRBJ1-5; 9 positions agree with TRBD1. Unmatched junction bases numbered 3, after V lost 2 bases and J lost 3 bases. Germline CDR1 reads SGDLS; CDR2 reads YYNGEE. CDR3 size: 15 residues. The CDR3, as DNA: TGTGCCAGCAGCGTGGGACAGGGAAACAATCAGCCCCAGCATTTT. Protein: CASSVGQGNNQPQHF.

This chain links TRBV11-1 with TRBJ2-5, with 8 nucleotides matching TRBD1. This CDR3 has 14 amino acids. With V trimmed by 1 base and J by 5 bases, 3 bases remained unmatched. Germline V gene lookup returns CDR1 SGHAT and CDR2 FQDESV (reference sequence). The CDR3 nucleotides read TGTGCCAGCAGCTTAGGACAGGGGAGTGAGACCCAGTACTTC. This gives the protein CASSLGQGSETQYF.

This chain joins TRBV12-3 or TRBV12-4 and TRBJ1-1; the D is unclear. Trimming shortened V by 6 bases and J by 5 bases, and 13 bases separated the two germline ends. This CDR3 has 13 amino acids. CDR3 protein: CASSSSQRTEAFF. The CDR3, as DNA: TGTGCCAGCAGCTCCTCACAAAGGACTGAAGCTTTCTTT.

CDR3 residues: CASSPAGQGESYGYTF. The CDR3 DNA is TGTGCCAGCTCACCAGCGGGACAGGGGGAGTCCTATGGCTACACCTTC. The V and J genes are TRBV18 and TRBJ1-2; TRBD1 matches at 11 bases. CDR3 size: 16 residues. V trimming: 2 bases; J trimming: 4 bases; junction bases outside the gene matches: 6. CDR1 and CDR2 from the germline V gene are KGHSH and LQKENI.

The genes are TRBV27 and TRBJ1-6; 10 nucleotides agree with TRBD1. This CDR3 has 18 amino acids. The ends lost 0 bases at V and 10 bases at J; junction bases unmatched: 12. CDR1 and CDR2 (germline): MNHEY, SMNVEV (reference sequence). CDR3 in amino acids: CASSLSGQGIGRESPLHF. DNA for the CDR3: TGTGCCAGCAGTTTATCGGGACAGGGGATAGGGAGGGAATCACCCCTCCACTTT.

This chain joins TRBV11-2 and TRBJ1-6; 10 bases match TRBD1. This CDR3 is 13 amino acids long. Germline V gene sequence: CDR1 SGHAT, CDR2 FQNNGV. The V and J ends lost 3 bases and 13 bases, in that order; junction bases with no gene match: 3. CDR3 sequence reads: CASSLGQGTPLHF. The DNA for the CDR3 is TGTGCCAGCAGCTTGGGACAGGGGACTCCCCTCCACTTT.

V and J are TRBV6-5 and TRBJ2-2; perhaps D is TRBD1 or TRBD2 (5 bases each). Germline CDR1 is MNHEY and CDR2 is SVGAGI. V lost 4 bases to trimming and J lost 5 bases, with 8 bases between them. This CDR3 contains 13 residues. The CDR3 bases are TGTGCCAGCAGTTCTGGGGGAACCGGGGAGCTGTTTTTT. It specifies CASSSGGTGELFF.

The chain uses TRBV3-1 (or the pseudogene TRBV3-2) and TRBJ1-5; D remains ambiguous. CDR3 length: 18 residues. The V end lost 1 base, the J end lost 4 bases, and 20 bases lay between the germline ends. Germline V gene data show CDR1 as LGHDT and CDR2 as YNNKEL (reference sequence). The CDR3 DNA reads as TGTGCCAGCAGCCAAGGCCTACCGGGCAGGATGGGTAATCAGCCCCAGCATTTT. The encoded protein is CASSQGLPGRMGNQPQHF.